The 13 T cell receptor beta chains below all came from one sample that was sequenced in a study of shared clonotypes between healthy human individuals (TCRdb year 2020). Libraries were constructed by the immunoSEQ multiplex PCR assay. TCRdb limited this immuneACCESS table to in-frame rearrangements with V and J called. A share of clones is missing; checked studies link under half to unresolved V genes, and the rest is unexplained. The sample data list some 550,000 clones, and 97% of these were observed just once. Of the sample, around 0.06% falls within the top ten clones. The sample was naive CD4+ T cells sorted from blood. This specimen's cell subset or site label, interpreted: CD45RA+ positively selected. The receptors derive from a woman in her twenties or thirties in good health.

Concerning this clone itself: Other nucleotide sequences from this sample produce the same CDR3. The chain has TRBV28 and TRBJ1-5; D is unclear. V was trimmed by 2 bases and J by 6 bases, leaving 5 bases between them. Germline values: CDR1 MDHEN, CDR2 SYDVKM. The CDR3 has 12 residues. Here the CDR3 DNA reads TGTGCCAGCAGTTTAGTGGGTCAGCCCCAGCATTTT. This gives the protein CASSLVGQPQHF.

The rearrangement joins TRBV19 to TRBJ1-5, with 7 bases aligning to TRBD1. Germline assignment: CDR1 LNHDA and CDR2 SQIVND (reference sequence). V shed 5 bases, J shed 2 bases, and the junction held 3 bases outside the gene matches. The CDR3 is 14 amino acids. The CDR3 bases are TGTGCCAGTAGTTCTACAGGGGGCAATCAGCCCCAGCATTTT. Residues: CASSSTGGNQPQHF.

CDR3 DNA: TGCAGCGTTGGACGACAGGATACAGAGACCCAGTACTTC. This encodes CSVGRQDTETQYF. The chain carries TRBV29-1 and TRBJ2-5, with TRBD1 as a possible D gene (6 bases). The V end was cut by 4 bases, the J end by 4 bases, with 13 bases between. Germline V CDR1 and CDR2: SQVTM, ANQGSEA. The CDR3 is 13 residues long.

J is TRBJ1-4 and V is TRBV5-8; D is perhaps TRBD1 (6 bases). Trimming cost V 4 bases and J 5 bases, with 9 bases left between them. The CDR3 has 13 amino acids. CDR1 and CDR2 from the germline V gene are SGHTS and YDEGEE. CDR3 in DNA: TGTGCCAGCAGCCGTGACAGGAATGAAAAACTGTTTTTT. Residues: CASSRDRNEKLFF.

The CDR3, as DNA: TGTGCCAGCAGCCCGACAGGGGAAGGCGGCTACACCTTC. Translated, it gives CASSPTGEGGYTF. The gene calls are TRBV13 and TRBJ1-2, with 8 bases fitting TRBD1. CDR1 PRHDT and CDR2 FYEKMQ come from the germline V gene (reference sequence). With 5 bases clipped from V and 8 bases from J, the junction kept 7 bases outside the gene matches. This CDR3 contains 13 residues.

V is TRBV10-3 and J is TRBJ2-5; 9 nucleotides match TRBD1. The J call is in doubt because the DNA end fits TRBJ2-7 better. The CDR3 loop spans 12 amino acids. Germline V gene sequence: CDR1 ENHRY, CDR2 SYGVKD. The chain's CDR3 is CAIGQGSYEQYF. The CDR3 DNA reads TGTGCCATTGGACAGGGGTCCTACGAGCAGTACTTC.

The rearrangement joins TRBV16 to TRBJ2-7; D uncertain. The CDR3 sequence is 14 residues long. With 0 bases removed from V and 0 bases from J, the gap between germline ends came to 6 bases. Germline-derived CDR1 and CDR2 are KGHSY and FQNENV. The DNA for the CDR3 is TGTGCCAGCAGCCAATCCCCTGACTCCTACGAGCAGTACTTC. Its protein product is CASSQSPDSYEQYF.

In its sample, this clone was seen once. The chain couples TRBV28 to TRBJ2-7; the match to TRBD1 covers 8 bases. The CDR3 consists of 14 residues. CDR1 and CDR2 from the germline V gene are MDHEN and SYDVKM. With 8 bases clipped from V and 0 bases from J, the junction kept 6 bases outside the gene matches. Here the CDR3 DNA reads TGTGCCAGCGCGTTGACAGGGGTCTCCTACGAGCAGTACTTC. As protein: CASALTGVSYEQYF.

V is TRBV19 and J is TRBJ2-2, with D perhaps TRBD2 (5 bases). Trimming took off 5 bases at V and 5 bases at J, with 9 bases between the two ends. CDR1 and CDR2 from the germline V gene are LNHDA and SQIVND (reference sequence). The CDR3 length is 13 residues. The CDR3 spells CASSRGGTGELFF. DNA for the CDR3: TGTGCCAGTAGTCGGGGTGGGACCGGGGAGCTGTTTTTT.

The chain uses TRBV27 and TRBJ1-4; the D is unclear. From germline, CDR1 is MNHEY and CDR2 SMNVEV (reference sequence). Trimming cost V 9 bases and J 14 bases, with 10 bases left between them. The CDR3 consists of 9 residues. CDR3 sequence reads: CARAPRLFF. The CDR3 DNA follows: TGTGCCAGAGCCCCGAGGCTGTTTTTT.

The J gene is TRBJ1-5, the V gene TRBV6-5; no reliable D call. The CDR3 extends over 12 amino acids. Germline-derived CDR1 and CDR2 are MNHEY and SVGAGI. V lost 6 bases and J lost 7, with 10 bases in between. The CDR3 loop is CASRSRAQPQHF. CDR3 nucleotide sequence: TGTGCCAGCAGATCTAGGGCGCAGCCCCAGCATTTT.

This chain joins TRBV5-1 and TRBJ2-1, with 8 nucleotides matching TRBD2. With 3 bases clipped from V and 4 bases from J, the junction kept 15 bases outside the gene matches. Germline CDR1 and CDR2: SGHRS and YFSETQ. The CDR3 runs to 18 residues. This CDR3 reads CASSSGRVPVFLYNEQFF. The CDR3 DNA is TGCGCCAGCAGCTCCGGGAGGGTCCCCGTATTCTTATACAATGAGCAGTTCTTC.

The rearrangement joins TRBV9 to TRBJ2-1; tentatively, D is TRBD2 (5 bases). Germline lookup yields CDR1 SGDLS and CDR2 YYNGEE. There are 16 residues in the CDR3. The V gene lost 0 bases and the J gene lost 3 bases, with 13 bases spanning the gap. Here the CDR3 reads CASSVGGEYSYNEQFF. CDR3 sequence (DNA): TGTGCCAGCAGCGTAGGTGGGGAGTACAGCTACAATGAGCAGTTCTTC. Full variable domain (rest looked up from reference TRBV9 and TRBJ2-1): DSGVTQTPKHLITATGQRVTLRCSPRSGDLSVYWYQQSLDQGLQFLIQYYNGEERAKGNILERFSAQQFPDLHSELNLSSLELGDSALYFCASSVGGEYSYNEQFFGPGTRLTVL.